Following are 24 T cell receptor beta chains from one sample sequenced in a study of blood T cells in healthy people across ages. Next came a second PCR, run for about 7 to 12 cycles, which used a sample-barcoded 5' primer along with a J-beta primer mix. TCRdb re-called the 5' RACE reads through MiXCR, storing one row per CDR3 protein. Of around 1.5 million distinct CDR3 sequences in the sample, 59% were seen once. Sequenced: blood. These receptors came from a man younger than 35 in good health.

This chain connects TRBV7-9 to TRBJ2-3; TRBD2 matches 12 bases. The V gene's germline CDR1 is SEHNR and CDR2 FQNEAQ (reference sequence). V was pared by 5 bases and J by 4 bases, with 10 bases of the junction left unmatched. There are 17 residues in the CDR3. The CDR3 sequence: CASSHRLAGAEADTQYF. In DNA form, the CDR3 reads TGTGCCAGCAGCCACCGACTAGCGGGAGCGGAAGCAGATACGCAGTATTTT.

This clonotype has only one observation. The chain is built from TRBV4-3 and TRBJ2-7, with 9 bases aligning to TRBD2. CDR1 is LGHNA, CDR2 YSLEER, per germline. The CDR3 covers 14 residues. J lost 7 bases, V lost 2 bases, and 6 bases had no gene match. The CDR3 sequence is CASSQQLAGNEQYF. CDR3 nucleotide sequence: TGCGCCAGCAGCCAACAACTAGCGGGCAATGAGCAGTACTTC.

V gene TRBV12-5 combines with J gene TRBJ2-2; D not resolved. Trimming took 7 bases from V and 0 from J, leaving 12 bases between them. This CDR3 is 15 amino acids long. Germline lookup yields CDR1 LGHNT and CDR2 FRNRAP. The CDR3 here is CASALPMANTGELFF. As DNA, the CDR3 is TGTGCTAGTGCCCTCCCGATGGCGAACACCGGGGAGCTGTTTTTT.

The chain carries TRBV10-3 and TRBJ1-4, with D hard to call. The germline V gene has CDR1 ENHRY and CDR2 SYGVKD. The CDR3 loop spans 14 amino acids. The V and J ends lost 3 bases and 7 bases respectively, with 12 bases between them. CDR3 amino acids: CAISEMGSSEKLFF. CDR3 coding DNA: TGTGCCATCAGTGAAATGGGGTCCAGTGAAAAACTGTTTTTT.

The chain couples TRBV7-2 to TRBJ2-5, with 9 bases fitting TRBD2. Germline-derived CDR1 and CDR2 are SGHTA and FQGNSA. The CDR3 extends over 15 amino acids. Germline trimming cut 2 bases from V and 3 bases from J; bases unmatched to any gene: 4. The CDR3 coding sequence is TGTGCCAGCAGCTTACCACCTAGCGGGGAAGAGACCCAGTACTTC. Translated: CASSLPPSGEETQYF.

The J gene is TRBJ2-7, the V gene TRBV9; no clear D. Germline V gene data show CDR1 as SGDLS and CDR2 as YYNGEE. The CDR3 loop spans 18 amino acids. With 5 bases removed from V and 0 bases from J, the gap between germline ends came to 24 bases. CDR3 protein: CASSPLPSLGLISYEQYF. The DNA for the CDR3 is TGTGCCAGCAGTCCTCTTCCCTCTCTGGGCCTTATCTCCTACGAGCAGTACTTC.

The V gene is TRBV2, the J gene TRBJ2-3; perhaps TRBD2 as D (5 bases). Per germline, CDR1 SNHLY and CDR2 FYNNEI. There are 13 residues in the CDR3. The ends were cut back, 8 bases at V and 0 bases at J, with 9 bases in the middle. The CDR3 DNA reads TGTGCCAGCGAGGGCATGAGCACAGATACGCAGTATTTT. Protein: CASEGMSTDTQYF.

The rearrangement uses TRBV29-1 and TRBJ1-2; TRBD1 matches at 9 bases. The trim removed 7 bases at V and 8 bases at J, leaving 17 bases unmatched. The germline CDR1 and CDR2 sequences are SQVTM and ANQGSEA. The CDR3 contains 15 residues. The CDR3 reads CSGDTGGAEAGGYTF. The CDR3 DNA reads as TGCAGCGGTGATACAGGGGGCGCTGAGGCTGGAGGCTACACCTTC. Complete variable domain (other parts from reference TRBV29-1 and TRBJ1-2): SAVISQKPSRDICQRGTSLTIQCQVDSQVTMMFWYRQQPGQSLTLIATANQGSEATYESGFVIDKFPISRPNLTFSTLTVSNMSPEDSSIYLCSGDTGGAEAGGYTFGSGTRLTVV.

The chain employs TRBV4-1 and TRBJ2-7, with D perhaps TRBD1 (5 bases). V lost 3 bases to trimming and J lost 4 bases, with 13 bases between them. The CDR3 contains 14 residues. In germline, CDR1 is MGHRA, CDR2 YSYEKL. CDR3 bases: TGCGCCAGCAGCCAGCCGGCAGGGTTGTACGAGCAGTACTTC. Translation: CASSQPAGLYEQYF.

V and J are TRBV12-3 or TRBV12-4 and TRBJ2-3; D gene ambiguous. The CDR3 totals 14 residues. V gave up 5 bases and J gave up 0 bases, with 9 bases separating them. CDR3 DNA: TGTGCCAGCAGTCCGATGGTGAGCACAGATACGCAGTATTTT. It encodes CASSPMVSTDTQYF.

Only a few counts were recorded for this clonotype. This sequence joins TRBV7-9 and TRBJ2-6; D remains ambiguous. The CDR3 spans 16 residues. Trimming cost V 1 base and J 1 base, with 8 bases left between them. CDR1 SEHNR and CDR2 FQNEAQ come from the germline V gene (reference sequence). CDR3 amino acids: CASSLEELSGANVLTF. DNA of the CDR3: TGTGCCAGCAGCTTAGAGGAGCTTTCTGGGGCCAACGTCCTGACTTTC. Full variable domain (outside the CDR3, taken from reference TRBV7-9 and TRBJ2-6): DTGVSQNPRHKITKRGQNVTFRCDPISEHNRLYWYRQTLGQGPEFLTYFQNEAQLEKSRLLSDRFSAERPKGSFSTLEIQRTEQGDSAMYLCASSLEELSGANVLTFGAGSRLTVL.

In its sample, this clonotype was seen a few times. The chain carries TRBV25-1 and TRBJ2-3; 11 bases fit TRBD1. This CDR3 spans 16 amino acids. Germline V gives CDR1 MGHDK, CDR2 SYGVNS. The trim removed 6 bases at V and 1 base at J, leaving 6 bases unmatched. In nucleotides, the CDR3 is TGTGCCAGCAGGGGGGACAGGGGGGGTGGCACAGATACGCAGTATTTT. Amino acids: CASRGDRGGGTDTQYF.

The V call is TRBV28, the J call TRBJ2-7, with TRBD2 matching over 10 bases. The trim removed 8 bases at V and 1 base at J, leaving 5 bases unmatched. The CDR3 runs 14 residues. The germline V gene has CDR1 MDHEN and CDR2 SYDVKM. CDR3 bases: TGTGCCAGCCTCCAGCGGGGGGGTTCCTACGAGCAGTACTTC. This sequence encodes CASLQRGGSYEQYF.

This chain joins TRBV7-9 and TRBJ1-6, with D hard to call. Germline loops: CDR1 SEHNR, CDR2 FQNEAQ (reference sequence). Trimming pared 0 bases from V and 7 bases from J, leaving 13 bases between. The CDR3 extends over 16 amino acids. The CDR3 loop reads CASSLALTRRNSPLHF. In DNA form, the CDR3 reads TGTGCCAGCAGCTTAGCTCTTACAAGGCGAAATTCACCCCTCCACTTT.

The chain uses TRBV4-3 and TRBJ2-3; D is perhaps TRBD1 (6 bases). This CDR3 contains 13 residues. Trimming removed 6 bases at V and 2 bases at J, with 9 bases between. The germline V gene encodes CDR1 LGHNA and CDR2 YSLEER. Here the CDR3 reads CASRGGPTDTQYF. The CDR3 DNA follows: TGCGCCAGCAGAGGGGGTCCCACAGATACGCAGTATTTT.

This clonotype was counted a single time. The rearrangement uses TRBV10-3 and TRBJ1-3, with D uncertain. The CDR3 has 12 amino acids. CDR1 and CDR2 from the germline V gene are ENHRY and SYGVKD. Deletions cut 10 bases from V and 4 bases from J, with 11 bases between. The CDR3 DNA reads TGTGCCACCGGAGGGCAAGGAAACACCATATATTTT. It yields the protein CATGGQGNTIYF.

This clonotype was observed a few times. The rearrangement uses TRBV20-1 and TRBJ2-1; tentatively, D is TRBD1 (6 bases). The CDR3 runs 13 residues. The germline CDR1 and CDR2 sequences are DFQATT and SNEGSKA (reference sequence). Trimming shortened V by 3 bases and J by 9 bases, and 15 bases separated the two germline ends. CDR3 loop: CSASRGRASEQFF. The CDR3 bases are TGCAGTGCTAGCAGGGGTAGGGCGAGTGAGCAGTTCTTC.

CDR3 nucleotide sequence: TGTGCCAGCAGGGCGGGACTAGCAGAGACCCAGTACTTC. It translates to CASRAGLAETQYF. The J gene is TRBJ2-5, the V gene TRBV2; TRBD2 agrees at 9 bases. The CDR3 covers 13 residues. Germline V gene lookup returns CDR1 SNHLY and CDR2 FYNNEI. V lost 6 bases to trimming and J lost 4 bases; unmatched junction nucleotides: 3. The whole variable domain, remainder taken from reference TRBV2 and TRBJ2-5, is EPEVTQTPSHQVTQMGQEVILRCVPISNHLYFYWYRQILGQKVEFLVSFYNNEISEKSEIFDDQFSVERPDGSNFTLKIRSTKLEDSAMYFCASRAGLAETQYFGPGTRLLVL.

This clonotype has more than one count but fewer than ten. This CDR3 is CASSPPLEAGELFF. CDR3 nucleotides: TGTGCCAGCAGTCCTCCCTTAGAGGCCGGGGAGCTGTTTTTT. The chain couples TRBV28 to TRBJ2-2, with D unclear. Looked up from germline, CDR1 is MDHEN and CDR2 is SYDVKM. This CDR3 is 14 amino acids long. The V end was cut by 5 bases, the J end by 6 bases, with 13 bases between.

This chain joins TRBV29-1 and TRBJ1-1, with D maybe TRBD1 (6 bases). CDR1 is SQVTM, CDR2 ANQGSEA, per germline. The CDR3 spans 13 residues. Trimming removed 5 bases at V and 4 bases at J, with 14 bases between. CDR3 residues: CSVRGRGSTEAFF. The CDR3 nucleotides read TGCAGCGTTAGGGGCAGGGGCAGCACTGAAGCTTTCTTT.

This clonotype was observed a few times. The chain links TRBV4-3 to TRBJ2-4; 7 bases are a match to TRBD2. The DNA end is a closer match to TRBJ2-7, so the J assignment may be wrong. The CDR3 has 18 residues. Germline lookup yields CDR1 LGHNA and CDR2 YSLEER. The CDR3 sequence: CASSQEVGEGRGSYEQYF. In DNA form, the CDR3 reads TGCGCCAGCAGCCAAGAAGTCGGGGAGGGGCGGGGGAGTTACGAGCAGTACTTC.

This clonotype is a singleton in its sample. J is TRBJ1-6 and V is TRBV27; D unclear. The V and J ends lost 5 bases and 6 bases respectively, with 11 bases between them. Germline CDR1 and CDR2: MNHEY and SMNVEV (reference sequence). CDR3 size: 14 residues. CDR3 DNA sequence: TGTGCCAGCAGTCTAGGTCGGGTTAATTCACCCCTCCACTTT. Residues: CASSLGRVNSPLHF.

Only a few counts were recorded for this clonotype. The genes are TRBV14 and TRBJ2-5, with 7 bases matching TRBD2. The junction had 3 bases not matched to a gene; V was cut back by 3 bases and J by 5 bases. This CDR3 contains 13 residues. From germline, CDR1 is SGHDN and CDR2 FVKESK. CDR3 nucleotide sequence: TGTGCCAGCAGCCAGGGACTAAGGGAGACCCAGTACTTC. Translated, it gives CASSQGLRETQYF.

This clonotype was seen only a few times. This rearrangement joins TRBV4-2 to TRBJ2-1; TRBD2 matches 15 bases. The CDR3 is made up of 18 amino acids. Germline V gene sequence: CDR1 LGHNA, CDR2 YNFKEQ. J gave up 6 bases and V 3 bases, and 9 bases lay outside the gene matches. The CDR3 nucleotides are TGTGCCAGCAGCCACCCGGGACTAGCGGGGGGAAGGTTCAATGAGCAGTTCTTC. Its protein product is CASSHPGLAGGRFNEQFF.